This T cell receptor (beta chain) was recorded in a study of cytomegalovirus exposure and HLA in healthy donors. Study details: Researchers found that around 80% of 398 genotyped donors fell within the Caucasian-associated ancestry cluster.

Deletions cut 1 base from V and 0 bases from J, with 16 bases between. CDR3 length: 18 residues. CDR1 is MGHRA, CDR2 YSYEKL, per germline. In the case of this clone: Its antigen is currently unknown.

Primers: 60 Vbeta forward and 13 Jbeta reverse. Profiling relied on immunoSEQ multiplex PCR, and the TCRdb table lists in-frame clones only, not all of them. This sample has under 85,000 clones, with roughly 72% found just once. Overall study results and limits: Most sequenced TCRs were rare (though some public TCRs occurred in many donors). Common viral pathogens (according to a later analysis) appeared linked to several of the most significant clusters. Researchers reported that a few CMV-associated chains were confirmed in vitro as CMV antigen-specific.

The origin of this receptor is a woman under 40 in good health and CMV-seropositive. What was sequenced was PBMCs. This rearrangement joins TRBV4-1 to TRBJ1-5; D may be TRBD1 (6 bases). The CDR3: CASSQGSGTTYSNQPQHF. Here the CDR3 DNA reads TGCGCCAGCAGCCAAGGTTCTGGGACAACTTATAGCAATCAGCCCCAGCATTTT.